This T cell receptor beta chain was profiled in a study of beta chain features in type 1 diabetes. The CDR3 totals 15 residues. The ends lost 2 bases at V and 3 bases at J; junction bases unmatched: 5. CDR1 MDHEN and CDR2 SYDVKM come from the germline V gene. The study reverse transcribed the entire isolated RNA, so it sequenced expressed TCRB transcripts. Sequencing was performed with immunoSEQ multiplex PCR; in TCRdb, only in-frame clones are kept and a portion is missing. This table has 970,000 or so clones, roughly a sixth appearing once. Sequenced: naive CD4+ T cells from blood. The V gene is TRBV28, the J gene TRBJ2-3, with 7 bases matching TRBD2. The source is a woman aged 18-29 years in good health. The CDR3 DNA reads as TGTGCCAGCAGTTTAGGCGGGAGAGGGACAGATACGCAGTATTTT. This sequence encodes CASSLGGRGTDTQYF. The whole variable domain, remainder taken from reference TRBV28 and TRBJ2-3, is DVKVTQSSRYLVKRTGEKVFLECVQDMDHENMFWYRQDPGLGLRLIYFSYDVKMKEKGDIPEGYSVSREKKERFSLILESASTNQTSMYLCASSLGGRGTDTQYFGPGTRLTVL.